The rows below give T cell receptor beta chains drawn from one sample of a study of blood T cell repertoires in COVID-19. Clones were sequenced by immunoSEQ multiplex PCR, and TCRdb holds only the in-frame ones, with some missing. This sample has over 40,000 clones, with about 84% found just once. The sequenced sample consisted of peripheral blood. Every receptor here comes from a human donor in a cohort sampled during active COVID-19. Each CDR3 is given with its conserved first and last residue. The D gene is left open where the match is weak. The listing skips clone size in some rows; elsewhere it reads once, few, many or a size class.

TRBJ2-7,20,TRBV9,NA,NA,TGTGCCAGCAGCCACCCCCGGCAGGGCCTTGCCCCACAGAGCTCCTACGAGCAGTACTTC,CASSHPRQGLAPQSSYEQYF
TRBJ1-2,16,TRBV5-1,TRBD1,NA,TGCGCCAGCAGCCCAGGACAGGGTGGCTACCGGTATGGCTACACCTTC,CASSPGQGGYRYGYTF
TRBJ2-1,15,TRBV13,TRBD2,NA,TGTGCCAGCAGCCGTAGCGGGGGGGCGTACAATGAGCAGTTCTTC,CASSRSGGAYNEQFF
TRBJ2-3,13,TRBV20-1,NA,NA,TGCAGTGCTAGTTCAAACCGGGTAGATACGCAGTATTTT,CSASSNRVDTQYF
TRBJ2-7,16,TRBV5-1,TRBD2,NA,TGCGCCAGCAGCGGCGGGACTAGCGGGAGGGCCGACGAGCAGTACTTC,CASSGGTSGRADEQYF
TRBJ1-4,15,TRBV5-1,NA,NA,TGCGCCAGCAGCTTGGGACTCTCAACTAATGAAAAACTGTTTTTT,CASSLGLSTNEKLFF
TRBJ1-5,14,TRBV19,TRBD1,NA,TGTGCCAGTAGTATACCAGGGGGCGTTCAGCCCCAGCATTTT,CASSIPGGVQPQHF
TRBJ1-4,16,TRBV6-6,NA,NA,TGTGCCAGCAGGGAGATTAGCGGGGGGGGTAAGGAAAAACTGTTTTTT,CASREISGGGKEKLFF
TRBJ1-6,15,TRBV18,TRBD1,NA,TGTGCCAGCTCACAGATGGGACAGGGAGATTCACCCCTCCACTTT,CASSQMGQGDSPLHF
TRBJ2-1,15,TRBV10-2,TRBD2,NA,TGCGCCAGCAGCACTAGCGGGGGATCCTACAATGAGCAGTTCTTC,CASSTSGGSYNEQFF
TRBJ1-6,15,TRBV19,TRBD1,NA,TGTGCCAGTAGTATAGGAGGGACAGGGGATTCACCCCTCCACTTT,CASSIGGTGDSPLHF
TRBJ2-3,17,TRBV4-1,TRBD2,NA,TGCGCCAGCAGCCAAGTCGGGGGTAGCGGGGTGACAGATACGCAGTATTTT,CASSQVGGSGVTDTQYF
TRBJ1-1,13,TRBV29-1,TRBD1,NA,TGCAGCGTGCCGGGACAGGGGCTGGCTGAAGCTTTCTTT,CSVPGQGLAEAFF
TRBJ2-7,12,TRBV5-6,NA,NA,TGTGCCAGCAGCTTGGCGTCCTACGAGCAGTACTTC,CASSLASYEQYF
TRBJ2-6,17,TRBV19,NA,NA,TGTGCCAGTAGAGCCGGGATCCAGTACTCTGGGGCCAACGTCCTGACTTTC,CASRAGIQYSGANVLTF
TRBJ2-6,16,TRBV10-3,NA,NA,TGTGCCATCAGTGAGACTCCGGGCTCTGGGGCCAACGTCCTGACTTTC,CAISETPGSGANVLTF
TRBJ2-3,16,TRBV18,NA,NA,TGTGCCAGCTCACAGAACCGGGACTCCGGGTCAGATACGCAGTATTTT,CASSQNRDSGSDTQYF
TRBJ2-2,15,TRBV19,TRBD2,NA,TGTGCCAGTAGTCCTGGACTAGCGGAGAGCGGGGAGCTGTTTTTT,CASSPGLAESGELFF
TRBJ2-6,16,TRBV19,TRBD1,NA,TGTGCCAGTAGCGTAACAGGGGGCTCTGGGGCCAACGTCCTGACTTTC,CASSVTGGSGANVLTF
TRBJ2-7,15,TRBV5-1,TRBD2,once,TGCGCCAGCCAGACTAGCGGGGGGGCCTACGACGAGCAGTACTTC,CASQTSGGAYDEQYF
TRBJ1-1,15,TRBV7-8,TRBD1,NA,TGTGCCAGCAGCTTGCCCCGGGACAGGTACACTGAAGCTTTCTTT,CASSLPRDRYTEAFF
TRBJ2-3,14,TRBV6-6,TRBD2,NA,TGTGCCAGCAGTTACGGGGGAGGGACAGATACGCAGTATTTT,CASSYGGGTDTQYF
TRBJ2-7,13,TRBV28,TRBD1,NA,TGTGCCAGCAGGGGGGACAGGGGGCATGGGCAGTACTTC,CASRGDRGHGQYF
TRBJ2-5,13,TRBV6-5,NA,NA,TGTGCCAGCTTCGATCCGGGTCGCGAGACCCAGTACTTC,CASFDPGRETQYF
TRBJ2-7,16,TRBV19,TRBD1,NA,TGTGCCAGTAGTATTACCGCTGCACAGGGGGTGTACGAGCAGTACTTC,CASSITAAQGVYEQYF
TRBJ2-3,17,TRBV7-2,TRBD2,NA,TGTGCCAGCAGCTCCCCGTTCCTAGCGGGAGTGTTAGATACGCAGTATTTT,CASSSPFLAGVLDTQYF
TRBJ2-5,16,TRBV10-2,TRBD2,NA,TGCGCCAGCAGTCCTACTAGCGGGGGGGGTCGGGAGACCCAGTACTTC,CASSPTSGGGRETQYF
TRBJ2-1,15,TRBV11-2,TRBD2,NA,TGTGCCAGCAGCTTAAGGCTAGCGGGATTGGATGAGCAGTTCTTC,CASSLRLAGLDEQFF
TRBJ1-5,14,TRBV6-5,TRBD1,NA,TGTGCCAGCAGGGGACAGGGGATTTTTCAGCCCCAGCATTTT,CASRGQGIFQPQHF
TRBJ2-7,13,TRBV6-5,TRBD1,NA,TGTGCCAGCAGTCCGGGACAGACCTACGAGCAGTACTTC,CASSPGQTYEQYF
TRBJ2-2,15,TRBV7-9,TRBD2,NA,TGTGCCAGCAGCTTACTAGCGGGAGGGCCCGGGGAGCTGTTTTTT,CASSLLAGGPGELFF
TRBJ2-7,14,TRBV7-8,TRBD1,NA,TGTGCCAGCAGCACCCGACAGGGCGGGTACGAGCAGTACTTC,CASSTRQGGYEQYF
TRBJ1-1,17,TRBV5-1,TRBD1,NA,TGCGCCAGCAGCTTGGCGGCCGGGACAGCTAGAAACACTGAAGCTTTCTTT,CASSLAAGTARNTEAFF
TRBJ1-2,12,TRBV29-1,NA,NA,TGCAGCGTCCAAAGGGGGTTCGAGGGCTACACCTTC,CSVQRGFEGYTF
TRBJ2-1,15,TRBV5-1,NA,NA,TGCGCCAGCAGCTTGGGAGGGAGCTCCTACAATGAGCAGTTCTTC,CASSLGGSSYNEQFF
TRBJ1-2,13,TRBV20-1,NA,NA,TGCAGTGCTAGTCGAGGATCCACCTATGGCTACACCTTC,CSASRGSTYGYTF
TRBJ2-1,15,TRBV6-2/TRBV6-3,TRBD2,once,TGTGCCAGCAGTTTAGCGGCGGGGGGGCCTAATGAGCAGTTCTTC,CASSLAAGGPNEQFF
TRBJ1-4,17,TRBV19,TRBD1,NA,TGTGCCAGTAGTACACAGGGGAAGAGGACGACTAATGAAAAACTGTTTTTT,CASSTQGKRTTNEKLFF
TRBJ1-1,13,TRBV11-1,NA,NA,TGTGCCAGCAGCTCAACAGATAACACTGAAGCTTTCTTT,CASSSTDNTEAFF
TRBJ2-3,16,TRBV6-1,TRBD2,NA,TGTGCCAGCAGTGGGGGACTAGCGGGAGGGAAAGATACGCAGTATTTT,CASSGGLAGGKDTQYF
TRBJ1-1,15,TRBV5-1,NA,few,TGCGCCAGCAGCCCGGCAGACCAGGGTCACACTGAAGCTTTCTTT,CASSPADQGHTEAFF
TRBJ2-7,14,TRBV6-5,TRBD2,few,TGTGCCAGCAGTTACTCGATGGTAGCGGGGGAGCAGTACTTC,CASSYSMVAGEQYF
TRBJ2-6,15,TRBV7-3,NA,NA,TGTGCCAGCAGCTTAGGAGCCTCTGGGGCCAACGTCCTGACTTTC,CASSLGASGANVLTF
TRBJ2-1,15,TRBV7-9,TRBD2,NA,TGTGCCAGCAGCTTAAGACTAGCGGGAGAGAATGAGCAGTTCTTC,CASSLRLAGENEQFF
TRBJ1-4,17,TRBV5-6,NA,NA,TGTGCCAGCAGCCATAGACAGTACGTTGCAACTAATGAAAAACTGTTTTTT,CASSHRQYVATNEKLFF
TRBJ1-4,19,TRBV2,NA,NA,TGTGCCAGCGACGGGGAAACCGGGGTCAAGATAGTAACTAATGAAAAACTGTTTTTT,CASDGETGVKIVTNEKLFF
TRBJ2-7,14,TRBV29-1,TRBD1,once,TGCAGCGTTGGACCCGGGGACAGATGGGGCGAGCAGTACTTC,CSVGPGDRWGEQYF
TRBJ1-1,12,TRBV2,TRBD1,NA,TGTGCCAGCGCTAGAGGGGGCGCTGAAGCTTTCTTT,CASARGGAEAFF
TRBJ1-5,10,TRBV19,NA,NA,TGTGCCACAGGGGATCAGCCCCAGCATTTT,CATGDQPQHF
TRBJ1-2,16,TRBV21-1,NA,NA,TGTGCCAGCAGCACCCTTTTGAGGAGCGGAGCCTATGGCTACACCTTC,CASSTLLRSGAYGYTF
TRBJ1-1,17,TRBV5-1,TRBD1,NA,TGCGCCAGCAGCTTGGTGGCAGGGGGCCGGTCGAACACTGAAGCTTTCTTT,CASSLVAGGRSNTEAFF
TRBJ1-5,13,TRBV27,NA,NA,TGTGCCAGCAGTTTCCAGTGGAATCAGCCCCAGCATTTT,CASSFQWNQPQHF